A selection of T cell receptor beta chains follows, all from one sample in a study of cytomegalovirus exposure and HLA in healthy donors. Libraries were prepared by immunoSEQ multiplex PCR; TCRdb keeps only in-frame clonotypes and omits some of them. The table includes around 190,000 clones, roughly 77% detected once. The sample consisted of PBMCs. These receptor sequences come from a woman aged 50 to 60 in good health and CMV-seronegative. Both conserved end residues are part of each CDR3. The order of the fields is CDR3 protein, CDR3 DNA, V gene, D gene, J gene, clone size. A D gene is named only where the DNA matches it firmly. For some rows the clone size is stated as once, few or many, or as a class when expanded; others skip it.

CASSNGQALSGNTIYF TGCGCCAGCAGCAACGGACAGGCCCTCTCTGGAAACACCATATATTTT TRBV5-1 TRBD1 TRBJ1-3 .
CASSLVTSGGAGTDTQYF TGTGCCAGCAGCTTGGTGACTAGCGGGGGGGCCGGGACAGATACGCAGTATTTT TRBV5-6 TRBD2 TRBJ2-3 .
CASSTREISGNTIYF TGTGCCAGCAGCACCCGGGAGATCTCTGGAAACACCATATATTTT TRBV13 . TRBJ1-3 .
CAISEDGRNQPQHF TGTGCCATCAGTGAGGACGGGAGAAATCAGCCCCAGCATTTT TRBV10-3 . TRBJ1-5 few
CASSSPDRGLYEQYF TGTGCCAGCAGCTCCCCTGACAGGGGGCTCTACGAGCAGTACTTC TRBV5-4 TRBD1 TRBJ2-7 once
CAISESNGGGPQHF TGTGCCATCAGTGAGTCGAACGGGGGGGGGCCCCAGCATTTT TRBV10-3 . TRBJ1-5 .
CASSISGTDYEQYF TGCGCCAGCAGCATCTCCGGGACAGACTACGAGCAGTACTTC TRBV5-1 TRBD1 TRBJ2-7 few
CASSSDRVNEQFF TGCGCCAGCAGCTCCGACAGGGTTAATGAGCAGTTCTTC TRBV5-1 TRBD1 TRBJ2-1 .
CASSLDPSSGNTIYF TGTGCCAGCAGCTTAGATCCGAGCTCTGGAAACACCATATATTTT TRBV7-2 . TRBJ1-3 few
CASSRAPYNEQFF TGTGCCAGCAGCCGCGCCCCTTACAATGAGCAGTTCTTC TRBV28 . TRBJ2-1 .
CASSFQGLGNTEAFF TGTGCCAGCAGCTTCCAGGGCCTGGGGAACACTGAAGCTTTCTTT TRBV7-9 . TRBJ1-1 .
CASSDTGQPQHF TGTGCCAGCAGCGATACAGGTCAGCCCCAGCATTTT TRBV25-1 . TRBJ1-5 .
CASSPGFNRNTEAFF TGCGCCAGCAGCCCGGGATTTAATCGGAACACTGAAGCTTTCTTT TRBV5-1 . TRBJ1-1 .
CASSGQGASYGYTF TGTGCCAGCAGCGGACAGGGGGCGAGCTATGGCTACACCTTC TRBV2 TRBD1 TRBJ1-2 .
CASRGQAYGYTF TGTGCCAGCAGGGGACAGGCCTATGGCTACACCTTC TRBV9 TRBD1 TRBJ1-2 .
CASSAGTGYGYTF TGTGCCAGCTCTGCTGGGACAGGCTATGGCTACACCTTC TRBV27 TRBD1 TRBJ1-2 few
CASSGQAGVSGTQYF TGTGCCAGCAGTGGACAAGCGGGGGTCTCAGGGACCCAGTACTTC TRBV2 TRBD2 TRBJ2-5 once
CASSQVRGTGANTGELFF TGCGCCAGCAGCCAAGTAAGGGGTACTGGAGCCAACACCGGGGAGCTGTTTTTT TRBV4-3 . TRBJ2-2 .
CASRANRGDTGELFF TGTGCCAGCAGAGCAAACAGGGGAGACACCGGGGAGCTGTTTTTT TRBV7-6 TRBD1 TRBJ2-2 .
CASSRGDRGNEQFF TGTGCCAGCAGCCGGGGGGACAGGGGTAATGAGCAGTTCTTC TRBV28 TRBD1 TRBJ2-1 .
CASSTHRVHSGNTIYF TGTGCCAGCAGCACACACAGGGTGCACTCTGGAAACACCATATATTTT TRBV4-2 . TRBJ1-3 few
CASSIRTENQPQHF TGTGCCAGTAGTATCCGGACAGAGAATCAGCCCCAGCATTTT TRBV19 . TRBJ1-5 few
CASSQLTVQGANSGYTF TGCGCCAGCAGCCAACTGACCGTACAGGGGGCGAACTCTGGCTACACCTTC TRBV4-3 TRBD1 TRBJ1-2 .
CASSEAEGSYGYTF TGTGCCAGCAGTGAAGCGGAGGGTAGCTATGGCTACACCTTC TRBV6-1 . TRBJ1-2 .
CASSYASDRFYGYTF TGTGCCAGCAGTTACGCCTCCGACAGGTTCTATGGCTACACCTTC TRBV6-5 . TRBJ1-2 many
CASSLGTDYGYTF TGTGCCAGCAGCCTCGGGACAGACTATGGCTACACCTTC TRBV9 TRBD1 TRBJ1-2 .
CASRRAPGQISDEQFF TGTGCCAGCAGAAGGGCGCCGGGACAGATCTCGGATGAGCAGTTCTTC TRBV6-4 TRBD1 TRBJ2-1 .
CASSGGSNTDTQYF TGTGCCAGCAGTGGAGGGAGTAACACAGATACGCAGTATTTT TRBV6-1 . TRBJ2-3 few
CASSSSGQYNSPLHF TGTGCCAGCAGCTCGTCGGGACAGTATAATTCACCCCTCCACTTT TRBV7-2 TRBD1 TRBJ1-6 .